The 18 T cell receptor beta chains given below trace back to one sample, sequenced in a study of T cell responses to AZD1222 COVID-19 vaccine. The repertoire was sequenced with immunoSEQ multiplex PCR; TCRdb's copy has only in-frame clones and lacks some. The table lists under 200,000 clones, 90% to 95% of them singletons. The sample here was peripheral blood, taken on day 0 of AZD1222 vaccination. The receptors were gathered from an adult in good health.

This chain uses TRBV12-3 or TRBV12-4 with TRBJ2-2; D remains unclear. V was clipped by 6 bases and J by 3 bases, with 5 bases between them. There are 12 residues in the CDR3. The CDR3 DNA follows: TGTGCCAGCAGCTGGGACACCGGGGAGCTGTTTTTT. Its protein is CASSWDTGELFF.

This chain links TRBV14 with TRBJ1-3; D remains ambiguous. CDR3 length: 15 residues. Trimming took 4 bases from V and 9 from J, leaving 19 bases between them. Germline CDR1 and CDR2: SGHDN and FVKESK. The CDR3, as DNA: TGTGCCAGCAGCCCAGGCGGCGCGAAATCAAGCACCATATATTTT. It yields the protein CASSPGGAKSSTIYF.

The chain combines TRBV7-9 with TRBJ1-1; a possible D gene is TRBD1 (5 bases). Per germline, CDR1 SEHNR and CDR2 FQNEAQ (reference sequence). The CDR3 is made up of 13 amino acids. Trimming took 1 base from V and 5 from J, leaving 8 bases between them. CDR3 sequence reads: CASSLGGGTEAFF. Written as DNA, the CDR3 is TGTGCCAGCAGCTTAGGCGGGGGAACTGAAGCTTTCTTT.

This clone occurred a few times. The V gene is TRBV15, the J gene TRBJ1-2; TRBD1 aligns across 7 bases. V trimming: 4 bases; J trimming: 3 bases; junction bases outside the gene matches: 8. Germline V CDR1 and CDR2: LNHNV, YYDKDF (reference sequence). CDR3 length equals 15 residues. The CDR3 bases are TGTGCCACCAGCACCTGGGACAGAAAGGACTATGGCTACACCTTC. Translation gives CATSTWDRKDYGYTF.

The chain is built from TRBV10-3 and TRBJ2-3; D remains ambiguous. CDR3 size: 16 residues. Germline V gene data show CDR1 as ENHRY and CDR2 as SYGVKD. V was pared by 2 bases and J by 0 bases, with 12 bases between. Here the CDR3 reads CAISETQTPSTDTQYF. The CDR3 region has the DNA TGTGCCATCAGTGAGACCCAGACTCCTAGCACAGATACGCAGTATTTT.

Only one count was recorded for this clone. The chain is built from TRBV5-1 and TRBJ2-5; D might be TRBD1 (6 bases). CDR1 is SGHRS, CDR2 YFSETQ, per germline. V dropped 4 bases and J dropped 5 bases, with 15 bases sitting between them. The CDR3 sequence is 14 residues long. CDR3 coding DNA: TGCGCCAGCAGCCTTACAGGGCGAATGGAGACCCAGTACTTC. Its translation: CASSLTGRMETQYF.

The V and J genes are TRBV6-1 and TRBJ1-5; no firm D call. Germline V gene data show CDR1 as MNHNS and CDR2 as SASEGT. The CDR3 is 13 residues long. Trimming took off 3 bases at V and 2 bases at J, with 5 bases between the two ends. The CDR3 region is CASSEAGNQPQHF. The CDR3 bases are TGTGCCAGCAGTGAGGCAGGCAATCAGCCCCAGCATTTT.

V is TRBV30 and J is TRBJ1-2; no clear D gene. Trimming removed 0 bases at V and 4 bases at J, with 15 bases between. This CDR3 is 15 amino acids long. Germline loops: CDR1 GTSNPN, CDR2 SVGIG (reference sequence). This chain's CDR3 is CAWSVAKGSPYGYTF. CDR3 coding DNA: TGTGCCTGGAGTGTAGCGAAGGGTTCCCCCTATGGCTACACCTTC.

The chain joins TRBV3-1 (or the pseudogene TRBV3-2) to TRBJ1-5, with 8 bases that match TRBD1. Per germline, CDR1 LGHDT and CDR2 YNNKEL (reference sequence). The CDR3 spans 19 residues. The V and J ends lost 0 bases and 0 bases, in that order; junction bases with no gene match: 10. CDR3 loop: CASSQDRGTGLYSNQPQHF. The CDR3, as DNA: TGTGCCAGCAGCCAAGATCGTGGGACAGGATTATATAGCAATCAGCCCCAGCATTTT.

This clone was detected only once. The chain uses TRBV9 and TRBJ1-2; D remains ambiguous. Trimming took off 8 bases at V and 1 base at J, with 12 bases between the two ends. CDR1 is SGDLS, CDR2 YYNGEE, per germline. This CDR3 has 13 amino acids. In DNA form, the CDR3 reads TGTGCCAGTTCGACGGCCTTTAACTATGGCTACACCTTC. This encodes CASSTAFNYGYTF.

The chain combines TRBV11-2 with TRBJ1-2; no clear D. The CDR3 consists of 14 residues. Germline values: CDR1 SGHAT, CDR2 FQNNGV. V lost 1 base to trimming and J lost 2 bases, with 8 bases between them. CDR3 loop: CASSLVSGNYGYTF. In nucleotides, the CDR3 is TGTGCCAGCAGCTTAGTCTCGGGAAACTATGGCTACACCTTC.

The J gene is TRBJ1-2, the V gene TRBV27; D is unclear. The CDR3 contains 13 residues. Germline V gene sequence: CDR1 MNHEY, CDR2 SMNVEV (reference sequence). Trimming removed 5 bases from V and 3 bases from J, with 10 bases in between. Here the CDR3 reads CASSAIRDYGYTF. CDR3 DNA: TGTGCCAGCAGTGCCATCCGGGACTATGGCTACACCTTC.

The V call is TRBV28, the J call TRBJ2-7; no clear D gene. V was shortened by 8 bases and J by 3 bases, with 5 bases between the two germline ends. The CDR3 runs to 10 residues. Germline CDR1 is MDHEN and CDR2 is SYDVKM. In DNA, the CDR3 is TGTGCCAGCCTCGGCTACGAGCAGTACTTC. Protein: CASLGYEQYF.

The gene calls are TRBV7-2 and TRBJ1-1; tentative D call: TRBD1 (6 bases). This CDR3 comprises 15 residues. The V and J ends lost 5 bases and 4 bases respectively, with 17 bases between them. CDR1 SGHTA and CDR2 FQGNSA come from the germline V gene. The DNA of the CDR3 is TGTGCCAGCAGCCCCCACGGGGGGCGTAGCACTGAAGCTTTCTTT. It encodes CASSPHGGRSTEAFF.

This chain links TRBV6-5 with TRBJ1-2; 7 nucleotides line up with TRBD1. Germline loops: CDR1 MNHEY, CDR2 SVGAGI. CDR3 length: 14 residues. V dropped 2 bases and J dropped 6; count of bases not matched to a gene: 6. The CDR3 DNA sequence: TGTGCCAGCAGTTACCTCCAGGGACAGCATGGCTACACCTTC. Residues: CASSYLQGQHGYTF.

The chain joins TRBV7-2 to TRBJ2-7; 8 positions match TRBD1. Germline V gene lookup returns CDR1 SGHTA and CDR2 FQGNSA. The CDR3 loop spans 14 amino acids. V shed 5 bases and J 5 bases; nucleotides not matched to a gene: 8. CDR3 sequence: CASSRTGSPNEQYF. In DNA, the CDR3 is TGTGCCAGCAGCCGGACAGGGAGTCCAAACGAGCAGTACTTC.

The rearrangement uses TRBV7-2 and TRBJ2-3; possibly TRBD2 for D (5 bases). Germline CDR1 SGHTA, CDR2 FQGNSA. The germline V and J ends were trimmed by 4 bases and 2 bases, with 13 bases remaining between them. The CDR3 contains 15 residues. CDR3 sequence: CASSSNLGITDTQYF. The DNA for the CDR3 is TGTGCCAGCAGCTCTAACCTCGGGATCACAGATACGCAGTATTTT.

CDR3 bases: TGTGCCAGTACCCCAGGACCCGAGTCTGGGGCCAACGTCCTGACTTTC. This encodes CASTPGPESGANVLTF. The chain links TRBV19 to TRBJ2-6; D unresolved. The V end lost 7 bases, the J end lost 1 base, and 14 bases lay between the germline ends. Germline CDR1 and CDR2: LNHDA and SQIVND (reference sequence). This CDR3 has 16 amino acids. The complete variable domain, with remaining parts taken from reference TRBV19 and TRBJ2-6, reads DGGITQSPKYLFRKEGQNVTLSCEQNLNHDAMYWYRQDPGQGLRLIYYSQIVNDFQKGDIAEGYSVSREKKESFPLTVTSAQKNPTAFYLCASTPGPESGANVLTFGAGSRLTVL.